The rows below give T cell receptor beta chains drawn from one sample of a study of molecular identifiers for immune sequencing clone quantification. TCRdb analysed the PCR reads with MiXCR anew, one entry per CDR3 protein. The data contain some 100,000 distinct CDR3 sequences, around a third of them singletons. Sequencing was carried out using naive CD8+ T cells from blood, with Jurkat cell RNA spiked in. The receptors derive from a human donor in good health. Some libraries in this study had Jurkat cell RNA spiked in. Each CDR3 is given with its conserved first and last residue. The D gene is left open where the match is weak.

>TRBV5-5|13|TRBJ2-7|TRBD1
CASSLVRGHEQYF
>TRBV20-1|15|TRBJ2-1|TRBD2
CSALGLALSYNVQFF
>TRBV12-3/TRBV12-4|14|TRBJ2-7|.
CASSSPDSLVEQYF
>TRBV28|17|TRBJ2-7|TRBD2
CASSPGLAEDYTYEQYF
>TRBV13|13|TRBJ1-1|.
CASSILQGPGAFF
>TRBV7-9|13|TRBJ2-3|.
CASRRGGTDTQYF
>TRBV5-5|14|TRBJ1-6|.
CASSSGQGNSPLHF
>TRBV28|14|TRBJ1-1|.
CASSPVGQNTEAFF
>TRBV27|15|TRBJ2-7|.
CASSFSGQETYEQYF
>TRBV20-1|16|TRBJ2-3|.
CSARDSGEAGTDTQYF
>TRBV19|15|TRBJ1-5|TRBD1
CASSIVDRGNQPQHF
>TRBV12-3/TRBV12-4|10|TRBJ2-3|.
CASGTDTQYF
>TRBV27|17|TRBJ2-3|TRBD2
CASSLRIRAGVTDTQYF
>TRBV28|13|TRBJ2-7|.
CASSPTMAYEQYF
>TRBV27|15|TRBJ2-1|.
CAGSSTSHAYNEQFF
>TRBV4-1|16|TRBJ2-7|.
CASSQDAPGQTYEQYF
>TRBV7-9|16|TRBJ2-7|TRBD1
CASTPATGTGFYEQYF
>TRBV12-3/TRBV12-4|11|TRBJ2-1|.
CASRIFGEQFF
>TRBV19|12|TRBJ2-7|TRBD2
CASSSGASEQYF
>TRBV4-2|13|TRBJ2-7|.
CASSQEVMYEQYF
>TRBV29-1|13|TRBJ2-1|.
CSVSGTVADEQFF
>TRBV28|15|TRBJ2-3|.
CASRPPGLNTDTQYF
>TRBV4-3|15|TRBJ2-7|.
CASSQGAGGRYEQYF
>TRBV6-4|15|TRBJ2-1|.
CASSDSLGVNREQFF
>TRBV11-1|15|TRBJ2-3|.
CASSPPAQSTDTQYF